These 2 T cell receptor beta chains share one sample of origin, sequenced in a study of spatial heterogeneity in lung cancer. Indicated time point: sample taken at primary tumor resection. TCRdb recomputed calls from the 5' RACE reads with MiXCR, one row per CDR3 protein. This sample has more than 10,000 distinct CDR3 sequences, with approximately 4% found just once. The specimen comprised PBMCs, sampled at surgery. The receptors were gathered from a male donor with early-stage non-small cell lung cancer.

The sample holds many counts of this clonotype. The V and J genes are TRBV20-1 and TRBJ2-1, with a weak D call TRBD2 (6 bases). The CDR3 contains 13 residues. Germline assignment: CDR1 DFQATT and CDR2 SNEGSKA (reference sequence). Trimming stripped 5 bases from V and 5 bases from J, with 13 bases between. The CDR3 nucleotides read TGCAGTGCTCCCATGGGGGGACACAATGAGCAGTTCTTC. Translated, it gives CSAPMGGHNEQFF.

This clonotype has a count of ten or more. The V and J genes are TRBV2 and TRBJ2-7; 10 bases line up with TRBD2. Per germline, CDR1 SNHLY and CDR2 FYNNEI. CDR3 length: 14 residues. With 6 bases clipped from V and 5 bases from J, the junction kept 7 bases outside the gene matches. The CDR3 DNA reads TGTGCCAGCAGGTGGCGGCTAGCGGGAGACGAGCAGTACTTC. Translated: CASRWRLAGDEQYF. The whole variable domain, filled in from reference TRBV2 and TRBJ2-7, reads EPEVTQTPSHQVTQMGQEVILRCVPISNHLYFYWYRQILGQKVEFLVSFYNNEISEKSEIFDDQFSVERPDGSNFTLKIRSTKLEDSAMYFCASRWRLAGDEQYFGPGTRLTVT.